The T cell receptor (beta chain) described here comes from a study of T cells in Graves' hyperthyroidism and ophthalmopathy. RNA transcripts served as the template for amplifying TCR beta CDR3 regions. The HTBI primer set was used in a first-round RT-PCR of the TCR CDR3. TCRdb reprocessed the multiplex PCR reads with MiXCR, giving one entry per CDR3 protein. The table records roughly 280,000 distinct CDR3 sequences, over 20% of them present only once. The germline V gene has CDR1 GTSNPN and CDR2 SVGIG (reference sequence). The CDR3 runs 12 residues. V dropped 7 bases and J dropped 7 bases, with 14 bases sitting between them. PBMCs came from more than 9.5 ml fresh peripheral blood. This clonotype was counted ten times or more.

The V gene is TRBV30, the J gene TRBJ2-1; D is uncertain. Material for sequencing was blood. The TCR comes from a man between 25 and 39 years old with Graves' ophthalmopathy. The CDR3, as DNA: TGTGCCTTCGAAGGGTCGGTTAATGAGCAGTTCTTC. It translates to CAFEGSVNEQFF.